This T cell receptor beta chain was retrieved from a study of identifying expanded T cells in peripheral blood. CDR1 and CDR2 (germline): MNHNS, SASEGT. V was trimmed by 7 bases and J by 5 bases, leaving 12 bases between them. The length of the CDR3 is 13 residues. Collection occurred without any documented infections or immune events in donors. Repertoires were generated with immunoSEQ multiplex PCR, while TCRdb's copy carries only in-frame clones and drops some. This table has around 90,000 clones, about 87% appearing once. Study-level results: Variance in clone template counts between roughly two-week samples significantly increased with total template count across all healthy donors. Technical replicates showed about 1.1 changed clones; approximately 2 weeks about 16.4; four weeks 19.

Worth noting for this clone: What it binds is not known.

Sequencing was done on a sample of blood. The source is a person between 18 and 75 years old in good health. This chain connects TRBV6-1 to TRBJ2-4; a weak D match, TRBD1 (5 bases). The CDR3 protein is CASISQGQNIQYF. The CDR3, as DNA: TGTGCCAGCATAAGTCAGGGTCAAAACATTCAGTACTTC.